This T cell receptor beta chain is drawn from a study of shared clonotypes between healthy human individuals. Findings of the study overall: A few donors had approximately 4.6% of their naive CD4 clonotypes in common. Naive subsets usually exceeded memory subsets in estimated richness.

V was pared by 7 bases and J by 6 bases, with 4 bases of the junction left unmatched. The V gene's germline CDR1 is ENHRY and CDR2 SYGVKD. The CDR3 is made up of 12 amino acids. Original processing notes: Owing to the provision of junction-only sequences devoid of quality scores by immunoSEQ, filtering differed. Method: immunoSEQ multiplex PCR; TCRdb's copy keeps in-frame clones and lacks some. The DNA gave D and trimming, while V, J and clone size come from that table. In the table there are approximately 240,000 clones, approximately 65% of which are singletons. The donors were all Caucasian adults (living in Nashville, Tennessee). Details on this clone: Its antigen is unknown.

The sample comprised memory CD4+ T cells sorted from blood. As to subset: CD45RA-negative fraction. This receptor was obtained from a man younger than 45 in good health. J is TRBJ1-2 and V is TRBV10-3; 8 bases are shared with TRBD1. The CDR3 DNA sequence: TGTGCCATCACTTCAGGGGGCGATGGCTACACCTTC. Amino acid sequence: CAITSGGDGYTF.